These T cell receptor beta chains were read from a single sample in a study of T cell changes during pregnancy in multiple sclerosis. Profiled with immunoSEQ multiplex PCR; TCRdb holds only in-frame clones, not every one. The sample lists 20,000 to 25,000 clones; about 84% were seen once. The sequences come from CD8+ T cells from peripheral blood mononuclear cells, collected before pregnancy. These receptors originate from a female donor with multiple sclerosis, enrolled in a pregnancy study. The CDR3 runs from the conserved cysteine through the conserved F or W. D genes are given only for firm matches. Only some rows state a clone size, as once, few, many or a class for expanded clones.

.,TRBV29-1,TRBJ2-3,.,TGCAGCGTTGAAGATCTGGCTGGGACACCCCGGGCAGATACGCAGTATTTT,CSVEDLAGTPRADTQYF
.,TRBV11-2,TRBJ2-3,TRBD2,TGTGCCAGCAGCGAAGGACTAGCGGGAAGAACTAGCACAGATACGCAGTATTTT,CASSEGLAGRTSTDTQYF
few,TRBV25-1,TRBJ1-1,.,TGTGCCAGCAGCGCAGGGCTTGAAGCTTTCTTT,CASSAGLEAFF
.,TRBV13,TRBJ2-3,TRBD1,TGTGCCAGCAGCGGATCAATGGGACAGGGCACAGATACGCAGTATTTT,CASSGSMGQGTDTQYF
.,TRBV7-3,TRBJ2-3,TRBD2,TGTGCCAGCAGCTGGACTAGCGGGAGCACAGATACGCAGTATTTT,CASSWTSGSTDTQYF
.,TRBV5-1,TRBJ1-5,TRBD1,TGCGCCAGCAGCGTACAGGGGGCAAGCAATCAGCCCCAGCATTTT,CASSVQGASNQPQHF
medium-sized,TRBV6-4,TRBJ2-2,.,TGTGCCAGCAGTGAAGCGGACACCGGGGAGCTGTTTTTT,CASSEADTGELFF
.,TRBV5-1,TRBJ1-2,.,TGCGCCAGCAGCGACATCCGACCGGGACAAGCTAACTATGGCTACACCTTC,CASSDIRPGQANYGYTF
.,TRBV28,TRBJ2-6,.,TGTGCCAGCAGTTTATACAGGGTTACCTCTGGGGCCAACGTCCTGACTTTC,CASSLYRVTSGANVLTF
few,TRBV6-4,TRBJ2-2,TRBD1,TGTGCCAGCAGACAGGGGGAAACCGGGGAGCTGTTTTTT,CASRQGETGELFF
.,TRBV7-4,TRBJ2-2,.,TGTGCCAGCAGGGGCCACACCGGGGAGCTGTTTTTT,CASRGHTGELFF
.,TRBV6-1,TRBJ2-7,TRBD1,TGTGCCACTCGGACAGGGTGGGAGCAGTACTTC,CATRTGWEQYF
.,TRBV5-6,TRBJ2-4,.,TGTGCCAGCAGCAGTCTTGGGAGCGGCCCCGAATGGTACTTC,CASSSLGSGPEWYF
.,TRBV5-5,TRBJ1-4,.,TGTGCCAGCAGCACCCGACAGGATTCTAATGAAAAACTGTTTTTT,CASSTRQDSNEKLFF
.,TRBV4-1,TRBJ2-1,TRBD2,TGCGCCAGCAGCCAAGACGGCGGGAGGGCCTCCGATGAGCAGTTCTTC,CASSQDGGRASDEQFF
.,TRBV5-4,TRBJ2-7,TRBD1,TGTGCCAGCCGGCAGGATCGGGACAGGGGGCTAGATGGCTCCTACGAGCAGTACTTC,CASRQDRDRGLDGSYEQYF
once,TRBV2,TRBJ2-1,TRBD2,TGTGCCAATCCGATCGTTGCGGGAGGTTCCAATGAGCAGTTCTTC,CANPIVAGGSNEQFF
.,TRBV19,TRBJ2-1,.,TGTGCCAGTCAGCCCCTAGGGGAGCGGGCATACAATGAGCAGTTCTTC,CASQPLGERAYNEQFF
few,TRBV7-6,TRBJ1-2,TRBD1,TGTGCCAGCAGCCCGGGACAGGGCGTCTCTGGCTACACCTTC,CASSPGQGVSGYTF
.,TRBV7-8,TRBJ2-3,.,TGTGCCAGCAGCTTAGGGAGGGGTCCAGATACGCAGTATTTT,CASSLGRGPDTQYF
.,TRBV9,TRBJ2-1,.,TGTGCCAGCAGCCCCGAAGGGGCTAGCTCCTACAATGAGCAGTTCTTC,CASSPEGASSYNEQFF
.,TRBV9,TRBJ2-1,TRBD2,TGTGCCAGCAGCGTACCAAGCGGGAGGCGCTACAATGAGCAGTTCTTC,CASSVPSGRRYNEQFF
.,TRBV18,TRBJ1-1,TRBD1,TGTGCCAGCTCACTAGGGCCGGGACAGGGAACTTTCATGAACACTGAAGCTTTCTTT,CASSLGPGQGTFMNTEAFF
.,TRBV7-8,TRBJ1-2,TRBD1,TGTGCCAGCAGCTTAGCCGTGAAGGGGGCAGACTATGGCTACACCTTC,CASSLAVKGADYGYTF
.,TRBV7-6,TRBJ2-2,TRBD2,TGTGCCAGCAGCTTAGATTCTAGCGGGAAACCCGGGGAGCTGTTTTTT,CASSLDSSGKPGELFF
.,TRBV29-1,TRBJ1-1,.,TGCAGCGTTGAGGGGACATTCCTTCTGAACACTGAAGCTTTCTTT,CSVEGTFLLNTEAFF
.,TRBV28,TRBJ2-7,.,TGTGCCAGCAGTTTGGGGCCGGAATCCTACGAGCAGTACTTC,CASSLGPESYEQYF
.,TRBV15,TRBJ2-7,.,TGTGCCACCAGCGGGGGCCTCGGTTCCTACGAGCAGTACTTC,CATSGGLGSYEQYF
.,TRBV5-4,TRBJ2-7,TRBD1,TGTGCCAGCAGCCTCCAACAGGGGTCGCACTACGAGCAGTACTTC,CASSLQQGSHYEQYF
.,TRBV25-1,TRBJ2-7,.,TGTGCCACTGGGGACTCGTCCTACGAGCAGTACTTC,CATGDSSYEQYF
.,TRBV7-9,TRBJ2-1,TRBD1,TGTGCCAGCAGCTTAGCGCGCGGGACAGGGTTGGGTAATGAGCAGTTCTTC,CASSLARGTGLGNEQFF
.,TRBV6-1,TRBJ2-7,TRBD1,TGTGCCAGCAGTGAAGGGAAGGGACAGCTATACGAGCAGTACTTC,CASSEGKGQLYEQYF
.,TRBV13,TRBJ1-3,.,TGTGCCAGCAGCTTAGGACCAGGGGAGAATGGAAACACCATATATTTT,CASSLGPGENGNTIYF
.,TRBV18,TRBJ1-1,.,TGTGCCAGCTCACCACCGAGGGGGATGGACACTGAAGCTTTCTTT,CASSPPRGMDTEAFF
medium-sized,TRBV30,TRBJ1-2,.,TGTGCCTGGAGCGGGTCGGGCTATGGCTACACCTTC,CAWSGSGYGYTF
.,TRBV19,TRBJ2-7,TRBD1,TGTGCCAGTAGTGTCGGGACAGCCGAGCAGTACTTC,CASSVGTAEQYF
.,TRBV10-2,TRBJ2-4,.,TGCGCCAGCGAGGGAGGAAACATTCAGTACTTC,CASEGGNIQYF
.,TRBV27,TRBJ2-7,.,TGTGCCAGCAGTTTATCGAGCCCCTACGAGCAGTACTTC,CASSLSSPYEQYF
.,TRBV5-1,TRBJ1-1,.,TGCGCCAGCAGCCTAGACGCCTCGGGGACTGAAGCTTTCTTT,CASSLDASGTEAFF
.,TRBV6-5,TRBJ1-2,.,TGTGCCAGCAGTTACTCGAGGGGAGGCGATGGCTACACCTTC,CASSYSRGGDGYTF
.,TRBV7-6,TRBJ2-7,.,TGTGCCAGCAGCATAGGGGCGGGCTCCTACGAGCAGTACTTC,CASSIGAGSYEQYF
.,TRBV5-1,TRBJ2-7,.,TGCGCCAGCAGTGAAGGGGGAGAAAGATACGAGCAGTACTTC,CASSEGGERYEQYF
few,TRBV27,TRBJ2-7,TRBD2,TGTGCCAGCAGTTTATCCCCTCGGACTAGCGGGTACGAGCAGTACTTC,CASSLSPRTSGYEQYF
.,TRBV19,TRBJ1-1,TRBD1,TGTGCCAGTAGTAGAAGGACAGGGGGGGAACCTGAGGAAGCTTTCTTT,CASSRRTGGEPEEAFF
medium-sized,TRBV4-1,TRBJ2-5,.,TGCGCCAGCAGCCAAGCGGGAACACAAGAGACCCAGTACTTC,CASSQAGTQETQYF
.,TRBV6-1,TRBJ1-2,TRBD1,TGTGCCAGCAGTTCCGGACAGGGGGCTGGAGGCTACACCTTC,CASSSGQGAGGYTF
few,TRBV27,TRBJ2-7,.,TGTGCCAGCAGTTTGGCTGGAGCGGACGAGCAGTACTTC,CASSLAGADEQYF